Each of the 27 T cell receptor beta chains below was sequenced from the same sample in a study of blood T cell repertoires in COVID-19. Profiling relied on immunoSEQ multiplex PCR, and the TCRdb table lists in-frame clones only, not all of them. Here the sample spans about 82,000 clones, around 82% being singletons. The sequenced material came from peripheral blood. These receptors were obtained from a woman aged 55-75 years with acute or convalescent COVID-19.

This clone was seen only a few times. The chain uses TRBV6-2 or TRBV6-3 and TRBJ2-1; unclear D gene. Germline V lookup: CDR1 MNHEY, CDR2 SVGEGT. The length of the CDR3 is 12 residues. Between the trimmed V and J ends, which lost 6 bases and 4 bases, there was a span of 7 bases. The CDR3 nucleotides are TGTGCCAGCAGCCCACAGTACAATGAGCAGTTCTTC. Its protein is CASSPQYNEQFF.

The chain links TRBV5-1 to TRBJ2-5; 9 bases agree with TRBD1. Per germline, CDR1 SGHRS and CDR2 YFSETQ. V lost 4 bases, J lost 5 bases, and 6 bases stayed unmatched. The CDR3 consists of 14 residues. CDR3 nucleotide sequence: TGCGCCAGCAGCAGGACAGGGGTAAGGGAGACCCAGTACTTC. This sequence encodes CASSRTGVRETQYF. Variable domain in full (rest from reference TRBV5-1 and TRBJ2-5): KAGVTQTPRYLIKTRGQQVTLSCSPISGHRSVSWYQQTPGQGLQFLFEYFSETQRNKGNFPGRFSGRQFSNSRSEMNVSTLELGDSALYLCASSRTGVRETQYFGPGTRLLVL.

V and J are TRBV7-9 and TRBJ1-1; perhaps TRBD1 as D (6 bases). The CDR3 length is 15 residues. Looked up from germline, CDR1 is SEHNR and CDR2 is FQNEAQ (reference sequence). V was clipped by 3 bases and J by 1 base, with 12 bases between them. The CDR3 loop is CASSLDSVTNTEAFF. The CDR3, as DNA: TGTGCCAGCAGCTTGGACAGTGTGACGAACACTGAAGCTTTCTTT.

V gene TRBV5-1 combines with J gene TRBJ2-2; TRBD1 matches at 9 bases. Losses at the gene ends were 7 bases for V and 3 bases for J; bases not matched to a gene: 7. Germline values: CDR1 SGHRS, CDR2 YFSETQ. The CDR3 extends over 15 amino acids. The CDR3 DNA sequence: TGCGCCAGCGGGGCTAGGGACAGGGACACCGGGGAGCTGTTTTTT. Translating gives CASGARDRDTGELFF.

This clone was recorded only once. This chain joins TRBV12-3 or TRBV12-4 and TRBJ1-2; D remains unclear. The V gene lost 6 bases and the J gene lost 4 bases, with 12 bases spanning the gap. The CDR3 consists of 13 residues. CDR3 amino acids: CASRPTATYGYTF. Here the CDR3 DNA reads TGTGCCAGCAGACCTACAGCAACCTATGGCTACACCTTC.

The V and J genes are TRBV24-1 and TRBJ1-2; 8 bases map to TRBD1. CDR1 and CDR2 (germline): KGHDR, SFDVKD. Trimming cost V 3 bases and J 4 bases; bases outside gene matches: 3. CDR3 length: 14 amino acids. CDR3 amino acids: CATSDRQGTYGYTF. CDR3 DNA: TGTGCCACCAGTGATCGACAGGGGACCTATGGCTACACCTTC.

The V and J genes are TRBV10-3 and TRBJ1-2; no clear D. The CDR3 runs 16 residues. The germline V gene encodes CDR1 ENHRY and CDR2 SYGVKD. The V gene lost 2 bases and the J gene lost 2 bases, with 15 bases spanning the gap. CDR3 loop: CAISESGWGGNYGYTF. The CDR3 DNA follows: TGTGCCATCAGTGAGAGCGGGTGGGGAGGAAACTATGGCTACACCTTC.

The chain recombines TRBV13 with TRBJ1-3; the D is unclear. This CDR3 contains 14 residues. Trimming removed 2 bases from V and 0 bases from J, with 5 bases in between. CDR1 and CDR2 from the germline V gene are PRHDT and FYEKMQ (reference sequence). The CDR3 coding sequence is TGTGCCAGCAGCTTATGGAGCTCTGGAAACACCATATATTTT. Translation: CASSLWSSGNTIYF.

The chain recombines TRBV30 with TRBJ2-7, with 12 bases aligning to TRBD1. Germline V gene data show CDR1 as GTSNPN and CDR2 as SVGIG (reference sequence). The CDR3 extends over 14 amino acids. V dropped 3 bases and J dropped 4; count of bases not matched to a gene: 4. CDR3: CAWSGTGGWYEQYF. The DNA for the CDR3 is TGTGCCTGGAGCGGGACAGGGGGCTGGTACGAGCAGTACTTC.

V is TRBV29-1 and J is TRBJ1-1; D unclear. Between the trimmed V and J ends, which lost 6 bases and 3 bases, there was a span of 14 bases. In germline, CDR1 is SQVTM, CDR2 ANQGSEA. CDR3 length: 13 amino acids. This chain's CDR3 is CSVRRGVYTEAFF. Written as DNA, the CDR3 is TGCAGCGTGAGGCGCGGGGTCTACACTGAAGCTTTCTTT.

V and J are TRBV30 and TRBJ1-1; no firm D call. This CDR3 spans 13 amino acids. Per germline, CDR1 GTSNPN and CDR2 SVGIG (reference sequence). Deletions cut 0 bases from V and 0 bases from J, with 5 bases between. The CDR3 sequence: CAWSVSLNTEAFF. The CDR3 DNA reads TGTGCCTGGAGTGTTTCGTTGAACACTGAAGCTTTCTTT.

V usage is TRBV7-8 and J usage is TRBJ2-7; tentative D call: TRBD2 (5 bases). The ends were cut back, 5 bases at V and 9 bases at J, with 11 bases in the middle. CDR3 length equals 11 residues. Per the germline V gene, CDR1 is SGHVS and CDR2 is FQNEAQ. For the CDR3, the DNA is TGTGCCAGCAGCGAAAGTAGCGTGCAGTACTTC. It codes for CASSESSVQYF.

The V gene is TRBV3-1 (or the pseudogene TRBV3-2), the J gene TRBJ2-7; no firm D call. Deletions cut 4 bases from V and 2 bases from J, with 9 bases between. CDR1 is LGHDT and CDR2 is YNNKEL in the germline V gene (reference sequence). The CDR3 consists of 13 residues. The CDR3 DNA reads as TGTGCCAGCAGCCCCGGGTCGACCTACGAGCAGTACTTC. This sequence encodes CASSPGSTYEQYF.

The J gene is TRBJ1-4, the V gene TRBV7-2, with TRBD1 matching 9 bases. CDR1 and CDR2 (germline): SGHTA, FQGNSA. The CDR3 loop spans 15 amino acids. The junction had 7 bases not matched to a gene; V was cut back by 5 bases and J by 6 bases. The CDR3 region has the DNA TGTGCCAGCAGCGAAAACAGGGGGCCGGATGAAAAACTGTTTTTT. This translates into CASSENRGPDEKLFF.

The genes are TRBV19 and TRBJ2-1, with 7 nucleotides matching TRBD2. The CDR3 sequence is 14 residues long. V trimming: 8 bases; J trimming: 1 base; junction bases outside the gene matches: 5. CDR1 and CDR2 from the germline V gene are LNHDA and SQIVND (reference sequence). The DNA for the CDR3 is TGTGCCAGTGGAACTAGCGAGTCCTACAATGAGCAGTTCTTC. Amino acids: CASGTSESYNEQFF.

CDR3 DNA sequence: TGTGCCAGCATCACCGTTGGGGGGGGTTACACTGAAGCTTTCTTT. Residues: CASITVGGGYTEAFF. This sequence joins TRBV5-8 and TRBJ1-1; D is perhaps TRBD1 (5 bases). This CDR3 is built from 15 residues. Trimming took 6 bases from V and 3 from J, leaving 18 bases between them. Germline V lookup: CDR1 SGHTS, CDR2 YDEGEE.

This clone appeared a single time. The V call is TRBV3-1 (or the pseudogene TRBV3-2), the J call TRBJ1-2; 7 nucleotides align to TRBD1. Per germline, CDR1 LGHDT and CDR2 YNNKEL (reference sequence). Trimming at V came to 1 base and at J to 6 bases, leaving 2 bases not matched to a gene. The CDR3 contains 13 residues. CDR3 residues: CASSQVQGHGYTF. The CDR3 bases are TGTGCCAGCAGCCAAGTACAGGGGCATGGCTACACCTTC.

The chain is built from TRBV7-2 and TRBJ1-1; maybe TRBD1 (5 bases). Trimming removed 3 bases from V and 2 bases from J, with 7 bases in between. The CDR3 is made up of 13 amino acids. Germline V CDR1 and CDR2: SGHTA, FQGNSA. The CDR3 region has the DNA TGTGCCAGCAGCTTCACAGGAAACACTGAAGCTTTCTTT. This sequence encodes CASSFTGNTEAFF.

This rearrangement joins TRBV9 to TRBJ2-1; D possibly corresponds to TRBD2 (6 bases). The CDR3 spans 15 residues. Germline loops: CDR1 SGDLS, CDR2 YYNGEE. With 4 bases removed from V and 5 bases from J, the gap between germline ends came to 16 bases. CDR3 bases: TGTGCCAGCAGCCCCCTTGGAGGGTACGACAATGAGCAGTTCTTC. It translates to CASSPLGGYDNEQFF.

J is TRBJ2-2 and V is TRBV6-4; no clear D gene. In germline, CDR1 is MRHNA, CDR2 SNTAGT. The CDR3 loop spans 16 amino acids. The V end lost 0 bases, the J end lost 0 bases, and 8 bases lay between the germline ends. The CDR3 bases are TGTGCCAGCAGTGACTCGGCAGGCTCGAACACCGGGGAGCTGTTTTTT. Translating gives CASSDSAGSNTGELFF.

This rearrangement joins TRBV2 to TRBJ2-1, with TRBD1 matching 8 bases. The CDR3 has 14 amino acids. V lost 2 bases and J lost 6; bases outside the gene matches: 3. The V gene's germline CDR1 is SNHLY and CDR2 FYNNEI. The CDR3 sequence: CASSEQGAGNEQFF. DNA of the CDR3: TGTGCCAGCAGTGAACAGGGGGCAGGCAATGAGCAGTTCTTC. The variable domain in full, completed from reference TRBV2 and TRBJ2-1, reads EPEVTQTPSHQVTQMGQEVILRCVPISNHLYFYWYRQILGQKVEFLVSFYNNEISEKSEIFDDQFSVERPDGSNFTLKIRSTKLEDSAMYFCASSEQGAGNEQFFGPGTRLTVL.

The rearrangement uses TRBV3-1 (or the pseudogene TRBV3-2) and TRBJ2-1, with 8 bases matching TRBD2. The J segment lost 1 base and the V segment lost 3 bases, leaving 8 bases of the junction unmatched. CDR3 length: 17 residues. The V gene's germline CDR1 is LGHDT and CDR2 YNNKEL (reference sequence). CDR3 in DNA: TGTGCCAGCAGCCACCCCAAAACGGGGGGGTCCTACAATGAGCAGTTCTTC. It yields the protein CASSHPKTGGSYNEQFF.

The chain uses TRBV2 and TRBJ1-2; 12 bases match TRBD1. Germline V CDR1 and CDR2: SNHLY, FYNNEI. The CDR3 length is 15 residues. V lost 6 bases and J lost 6; bases outside the gene matches: 8. CDR3 protein: CASRSWGQGANGYTF. For the CDR3, the DNA is TGTGCCAGCAGAAGCTGGGGACAGGGGGCGAATGGCTACACCTTC. The whole variable domain, remainder taken from reference TRBV2 and TRBJ1-2, is EPEVTQTPSHQVTQMGQEVILRCVPISNHLYFYWYRQILGQKVEFLVSFYNNEISEKSEIFDDQFSVERPDGSNFTLKIRSTKLEDSAMYFCASRSWGQGANGYTFGSGTRLTVV.

The V and J genes are TRBV13 and TRBJ1-2, with D hard to call. There are 14 residues in the CDR3. Per germline, CDR1 PRHDT and CDR2 FYEKMQ (reference sequence). Trimming stripped 10 bases from V and 6 bases from J, with 21 bases between. CDR3 sequence reads: CATTKRGPADGYTF. CDR3 nucleotides: TGTGCCACGACTAAAAGAGGCCCCGCGGATGGCTACACCTTC.

The chain carries TRBV28 and TRBJ2-7; 7 bases match TRBD1. The length of the CDR3 is 15 residues. The germline gives CDR1 MDHEN, CDR2 SYDVKM. With V trimmed by 5 bases and J by 2 bases, 9 bases remained unmatched. CDR3 nucleotide sequence: TGTGCCAGCAGTGGGACAGTACCTACCCCCTACGAGCAGTACTTC. Protein product: CASSGTVPTPYEQYF.

V gene TRBV11-2 combines with J gene TRBJ2-3; TRBD2 aligns across 8 bases. The V gene end was trimmed by 0 bases and the J gene end by 4 bases; junction bases not matched to a gene: 6. Per the germline V gene, CDR1 is SGHAT and CDR2 is FQNNGV. The CDR3 is 16 amino acids. The CDR3 spells CASSLDSGLAPDTQYF. The CDR3 DNA is TGTGCCAGCAGCTTAGATTCAGGACTAGCCCCAGATACGCAGTATTTT.

The rearrangement uses TRBV7-3 and TRBJ2-3; TRBD2 matches 7 bases. CDR1 is SGHTA and CDR2 is FQGTGA in the germline V gene. The junction had 12 bases not matched to a gene; V was cut back by 2 bases and J by 1 base. CDR3 length: 18 amino acids. The CDR3 DNA reads TGTGCCAGCAGCTTACCGGGACTGGCTGCGGGAGGCACAGATACGCAGTATTTT. It is translated as CASSLPGLAAGGTDTQYF.